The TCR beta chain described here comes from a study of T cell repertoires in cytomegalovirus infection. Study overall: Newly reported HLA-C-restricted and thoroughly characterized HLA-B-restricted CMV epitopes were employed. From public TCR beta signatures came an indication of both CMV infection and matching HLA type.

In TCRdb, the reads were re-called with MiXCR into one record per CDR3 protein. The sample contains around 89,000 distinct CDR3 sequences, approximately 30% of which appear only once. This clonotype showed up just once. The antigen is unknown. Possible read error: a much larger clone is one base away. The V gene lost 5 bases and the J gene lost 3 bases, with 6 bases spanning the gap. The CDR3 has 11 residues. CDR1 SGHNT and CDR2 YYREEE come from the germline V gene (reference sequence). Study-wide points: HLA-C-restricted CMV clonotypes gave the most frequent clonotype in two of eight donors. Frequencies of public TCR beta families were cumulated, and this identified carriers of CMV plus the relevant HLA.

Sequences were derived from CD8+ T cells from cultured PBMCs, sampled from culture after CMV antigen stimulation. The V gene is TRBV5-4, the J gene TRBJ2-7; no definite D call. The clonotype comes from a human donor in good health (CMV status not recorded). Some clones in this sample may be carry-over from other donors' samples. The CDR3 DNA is TGTGCCAGCAGTTTTTGCTACGAGCAGTACTTC. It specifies CASSFCYEQYF.